This entry features one TCR beta chain sequence. This sample stems from a study of CD8 T cells in Susac syndrome. Reverse transcription of about 0.5 to 1 ug RNA was carried out with random hexamers. TCRdb analysed the immunoSEQ multiplex PCR reads with MiXCR anew, one entry per CDR3 protein. The top ten hold about 0.1% of the sample, which has some 180,000 distinct CDR3 sequences, about 93% seen once. CDR3 length: 13 amino acids. With 7 bases clipped from V and 10 bases from J, the junction kept 7 bases outside the gene matches. The V gene's germline CDR1 is SEHNR and CDR2 FQNEAQ (reference sequence).

The chain is built from TRBV7-9 and TRBJ1-2; 12 bases map to TRBD1. This receptor was taken from a human donor in good health. Sequencing used CD4+ T cells from PBMCs. CDR3 in amino acids: CASKIGTGGSYTF. The CDR3 bases are TGTGCCAGCAAGATTGGGACAGGGGGCTCCTACACCTTC.